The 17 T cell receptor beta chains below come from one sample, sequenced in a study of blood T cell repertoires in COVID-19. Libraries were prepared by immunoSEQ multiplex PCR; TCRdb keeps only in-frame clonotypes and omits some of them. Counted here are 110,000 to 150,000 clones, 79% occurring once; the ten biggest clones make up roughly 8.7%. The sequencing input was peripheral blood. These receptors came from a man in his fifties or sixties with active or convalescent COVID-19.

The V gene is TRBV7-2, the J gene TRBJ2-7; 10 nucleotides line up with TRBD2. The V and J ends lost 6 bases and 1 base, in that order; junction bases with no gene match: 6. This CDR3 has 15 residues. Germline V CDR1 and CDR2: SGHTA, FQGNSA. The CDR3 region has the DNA TGTGCCAGCAGTTCCACACTAGCGGGGTCCTACGAGCAGTACTTC. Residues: CASSSTLAGSYEQYF. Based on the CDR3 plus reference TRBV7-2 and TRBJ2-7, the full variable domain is GAGVSQSPSNKVTEKGKDVELRCDPISGHTALYWYRQSLGQGLEFLIYFQGNSAPDKSGLPSDRFSAERTGGSVSTLTIQRTQQEDSAVYLCASSSTLAGSYEQYFGPGTRLTVT.

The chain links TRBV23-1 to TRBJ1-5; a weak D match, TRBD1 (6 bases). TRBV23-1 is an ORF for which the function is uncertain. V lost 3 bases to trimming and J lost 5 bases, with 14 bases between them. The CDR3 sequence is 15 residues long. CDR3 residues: CASSHPSGADQPQHF. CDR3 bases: TGCGCCAGCAGTCACCCCTCAGGGGCGGATCAGCCCCAGCATTTT.

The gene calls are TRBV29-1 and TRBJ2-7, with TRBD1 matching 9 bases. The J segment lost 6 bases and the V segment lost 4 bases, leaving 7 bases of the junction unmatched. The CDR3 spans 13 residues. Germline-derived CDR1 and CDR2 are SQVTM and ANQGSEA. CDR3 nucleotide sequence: TGCAGCGTTGGGGACAGGGAAATGTTCGAGCAGTACTTC. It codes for CSVGDREMFEQYF.

The CDR3 loop is CAWSATGTGGEKLFF. As DNA, the CDR3 is TGTGCCTGGAGTGCGACCGGGACAGGAGGGGAAAAACTGTTTTTT. The V and J genes are TRBV30 and TRBJ1-4; TRBD1 aligns across 8 bases. V was clipped by 1 base and J by 8 bases; unmatched bases: 9. This CDR3 region has 15 residues. Germline CDR1 and CDR2: GTSNPN and SVGIG (reference sequence). The full variable domain, its missing parts supplied by reference TRBV30 and TRBJ1-4, is SQTIHQWPATLVQPVGSPLSLECTVEGTSNPNLYWYRQAAGRGLQLLFYSVGIGQISSEVPQNLSASRPQDRQFILSSKKLLLSDSGFYLCAWSATGTGGEKLFFGSGTQLSVL.

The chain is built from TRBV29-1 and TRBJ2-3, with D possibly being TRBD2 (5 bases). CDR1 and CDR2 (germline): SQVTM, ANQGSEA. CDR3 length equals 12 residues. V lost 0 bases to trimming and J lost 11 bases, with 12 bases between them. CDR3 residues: CSVEDWAGGQYF. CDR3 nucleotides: TGCAGCGTTGAAGATTGGGCGGGTGGGCAGTATTTT.

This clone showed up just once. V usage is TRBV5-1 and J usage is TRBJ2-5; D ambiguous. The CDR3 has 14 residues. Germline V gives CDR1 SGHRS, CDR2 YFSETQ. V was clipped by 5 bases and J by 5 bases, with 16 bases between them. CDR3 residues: CASRDPFGWETQYF. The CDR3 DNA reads TGCGCCAGCAGAGACCCATTCGGGTGGGAGACCCAGTACTTC.

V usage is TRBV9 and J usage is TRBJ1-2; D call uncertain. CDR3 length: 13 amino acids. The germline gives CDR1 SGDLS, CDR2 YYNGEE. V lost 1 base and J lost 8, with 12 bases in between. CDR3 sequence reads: CASSVRPTSGYTF. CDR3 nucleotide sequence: TGTGCCAGCAGCGTAAGGCCGACAAGCGGCTACACCTTC.

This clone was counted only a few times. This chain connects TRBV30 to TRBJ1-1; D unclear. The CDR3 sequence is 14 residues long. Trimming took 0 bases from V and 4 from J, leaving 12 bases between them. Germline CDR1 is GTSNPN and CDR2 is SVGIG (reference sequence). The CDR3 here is CAWSVPPPSTEAFF. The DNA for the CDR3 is TGTGCCTGGAGTGTTCCCCCCCCGAGCACTGAAGCTTTCTTT. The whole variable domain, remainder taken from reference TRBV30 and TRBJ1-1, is SQTIHQWPATLVQPVGSPLSLECTVEGTSNPNLYWYRQAAGRGLQLLFYSVGIGQISSEVPQNLSASRPQDRQFILSSKKLLLSDSGFYLCAWSVPPPSTEAFFGQGTRLTVV.

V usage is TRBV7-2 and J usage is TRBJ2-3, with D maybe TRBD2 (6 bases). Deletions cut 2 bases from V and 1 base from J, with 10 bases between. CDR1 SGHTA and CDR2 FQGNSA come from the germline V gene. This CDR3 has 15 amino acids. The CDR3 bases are TGTGCCAGCAGCTTATGGGCTAGCGGCACAGATACGCAGTATTTT. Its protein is CASSLWASGTDTQYF. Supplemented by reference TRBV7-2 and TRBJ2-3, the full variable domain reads GAGVSQSPSNKVTEKGKDVELRCDPISGHTALYWYRQSLGQGLEFLIYFQGNSAPDKSGLPSDRFSAERTGGSVSTLTIQRTQQEDSAVYLCASSLWASGTDTQYFGPGTRLTVL.

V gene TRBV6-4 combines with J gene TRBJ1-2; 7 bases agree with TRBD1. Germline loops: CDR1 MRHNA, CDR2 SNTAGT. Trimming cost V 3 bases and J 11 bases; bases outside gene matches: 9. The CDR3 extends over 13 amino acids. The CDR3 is CASSEEVGQRYTF. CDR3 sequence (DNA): TGTGCCAGCAGTGAAGAAGTGGGACAGCGTTACACCTTC.

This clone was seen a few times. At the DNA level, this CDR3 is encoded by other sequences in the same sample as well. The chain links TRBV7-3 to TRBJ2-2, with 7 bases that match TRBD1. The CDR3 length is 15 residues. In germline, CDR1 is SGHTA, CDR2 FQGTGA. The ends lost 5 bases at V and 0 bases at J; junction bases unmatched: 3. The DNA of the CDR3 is TGTGCCAGCAGCCCGGACAGGTCGAACACCGGGGAGCTGTTTTTT. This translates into CASSPDRSNTGELFF.

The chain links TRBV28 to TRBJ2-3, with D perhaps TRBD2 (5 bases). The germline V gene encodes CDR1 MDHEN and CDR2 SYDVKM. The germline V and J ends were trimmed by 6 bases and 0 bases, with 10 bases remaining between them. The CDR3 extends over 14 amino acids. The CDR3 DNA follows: TGTGCCAGCAGCCGGACTCCTAGCACAGATACGCAGTATTTT. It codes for CASSRTPSTDTQYF.

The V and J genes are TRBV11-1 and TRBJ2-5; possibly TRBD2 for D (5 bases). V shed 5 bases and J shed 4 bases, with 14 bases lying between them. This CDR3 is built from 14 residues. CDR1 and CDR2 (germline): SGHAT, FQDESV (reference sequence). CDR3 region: CASSTGLEPETQYF. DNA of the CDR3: TGTGCCAGCAGCACCGGACTGGAACCAGAGACCCAGTACTTC.

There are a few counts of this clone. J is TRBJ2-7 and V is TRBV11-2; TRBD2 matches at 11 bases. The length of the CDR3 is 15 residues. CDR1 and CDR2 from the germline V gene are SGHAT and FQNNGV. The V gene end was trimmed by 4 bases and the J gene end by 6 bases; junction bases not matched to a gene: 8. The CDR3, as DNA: TGTGCCAGCAGCTCGACTAGCGGGAATTTTCGCGAGCAGTACTTC. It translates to CASSSTSGNFREQYF.

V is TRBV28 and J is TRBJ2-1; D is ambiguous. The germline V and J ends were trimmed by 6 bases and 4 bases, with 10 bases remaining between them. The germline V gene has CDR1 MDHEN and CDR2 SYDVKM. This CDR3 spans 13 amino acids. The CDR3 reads CASRLPGYNEQFF. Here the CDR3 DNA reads TGTGCCAGCAGGCTACCAGGTTACAATGAGCAGTTCTTC.

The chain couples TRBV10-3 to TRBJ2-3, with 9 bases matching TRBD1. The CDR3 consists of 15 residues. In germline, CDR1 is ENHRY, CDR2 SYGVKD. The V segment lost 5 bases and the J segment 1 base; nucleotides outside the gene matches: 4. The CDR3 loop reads CAISRGTGRTDTQYF. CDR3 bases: TGTGCCATCAGTCGCGGGACAGGGCGCACAGATACGCAGTATTTT.

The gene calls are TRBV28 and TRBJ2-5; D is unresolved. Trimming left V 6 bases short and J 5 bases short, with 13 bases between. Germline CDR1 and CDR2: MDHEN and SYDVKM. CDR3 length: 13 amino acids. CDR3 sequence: CASSLVSSETQYF. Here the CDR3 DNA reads TGTGCCAGCAGCTTAGTTTCCTCTGAGACCCAGTACTTC.